This TCR beta chain was observed in a study of CD4 T cells in relation to SARS-CoV-2 and coronaviruses. Overall study: After less than eleven days of antigen culture, PBMC TCR beta CDR3s were sequenced. The negative reference was HIV-1 Nef peptide pool or peptide-free culture.

As concerns this clone: The antigen is unknown.

The table came from immunoSEQ multiplex PCR; TCRdb's copy has only in-frame clones and leaves some out. The table shows some 25,000 clones, with 75% to 80% occurring only once. The unexposed donors gave CD4+ T cells in about 2011-2018, prior to COVID-19. Isolation of CD4+ T cells took place after less than 11 days in culture. Unexposed-donor CD4+ T cells were probed with SARS-CoV-2 S/N and four cold-coronavirus spikes, cells permitting. The CDR3 runs 16 residues. Trimming took 4 bases from V and 3 from J; bases not matched to a gene: 4. Per germline, CDR1 SGHTS and CDR2 YDEGEE. The source of this sequence is a human donor in good health. The sequenced material came from CD4+ T cells from PBMCs, cultured in vitro. The chain is built from TRBV5-8 and TRBJ2-2, with 12 positions matching TRBD1. The CDR3 region has the DNA TGTGCCAGCAGCAGGGGGACAGGGGGCGACACCGGGGAGCTGTTTTTT. This encodes CASSRGTGGDTGELFF.